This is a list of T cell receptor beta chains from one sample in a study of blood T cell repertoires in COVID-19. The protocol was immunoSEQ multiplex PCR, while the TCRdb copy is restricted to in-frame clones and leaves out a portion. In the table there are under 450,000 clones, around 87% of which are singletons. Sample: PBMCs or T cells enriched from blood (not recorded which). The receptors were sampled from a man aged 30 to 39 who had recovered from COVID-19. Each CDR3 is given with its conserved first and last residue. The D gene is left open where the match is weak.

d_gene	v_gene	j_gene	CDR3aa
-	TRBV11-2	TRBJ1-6	CASSLDPGASPLHF
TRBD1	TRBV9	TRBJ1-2	CASSGRSVPRDRGYGYTF
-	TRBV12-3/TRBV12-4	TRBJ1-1	CASSFQEGGRAFF
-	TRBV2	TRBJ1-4	CASKIQGSVANEKLFF
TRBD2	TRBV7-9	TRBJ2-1	CASSPRSSGGDNEQFF
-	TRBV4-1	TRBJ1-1	CASSQGHYRLIRTEAFF
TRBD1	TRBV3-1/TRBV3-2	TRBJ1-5	CASSPEQGNQPQHF
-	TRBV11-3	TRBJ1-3	CASSLVPQRLNTIYF
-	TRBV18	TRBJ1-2	CASSPSIGDNYGYTF
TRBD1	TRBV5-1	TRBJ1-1	CASSFGTGILSSEAFF
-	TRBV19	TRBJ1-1	CASSIRTAVAGVNTEAFF
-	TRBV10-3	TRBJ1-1	CAIQFLPGTEAFF
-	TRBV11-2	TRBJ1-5	CASSLVDTQPQHF
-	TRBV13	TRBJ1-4	CASSREGIRGTNEKLFF
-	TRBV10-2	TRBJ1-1	CASTPTANPGWAFF
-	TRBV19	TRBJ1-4	CASGNRQDEKLFF
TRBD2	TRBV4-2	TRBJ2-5	CASSQDSAGGRTVKTQYF
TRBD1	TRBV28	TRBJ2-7	CASRQQGYEQYF
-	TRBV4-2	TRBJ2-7	CASSQGLGQAYEQYF
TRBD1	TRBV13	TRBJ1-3	CASSPSTGQGALAGNTIYF
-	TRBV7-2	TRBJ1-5	CASSLGQSSNQPQHF
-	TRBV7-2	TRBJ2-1	CASSLGTIYNEQFF
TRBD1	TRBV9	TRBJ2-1	CASSVVEGARDEQFF
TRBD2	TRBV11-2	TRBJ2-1	CASSLSAGGPNEQFF
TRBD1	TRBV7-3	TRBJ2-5	CASSSRTGRETQYF
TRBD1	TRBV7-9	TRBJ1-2	CASSPGGYGYTF
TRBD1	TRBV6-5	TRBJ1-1	CASSPTGGPNTEAFF
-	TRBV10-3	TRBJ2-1	CAISESTGNEQFF